The next 30 T cell receptor beta chains were all read from a single sample in a study of blood T cell repertoires in COVID-19. TCRdb keeps only in-frame clones here, not all; method: immunoSEQ multiplex PCR. Of around 400,000 clones listed, over 80% are singletons. The sample taken for sequencing was PBMCs or T cells enriched from blood (not recorded which). The receptors here all came from a woman aged 50 to 60 who had recovered from COVID-19.

The rearrangement links TRBV19 to TRBJ1-5; TRBD1 matches at 9 bases. With V trimmed by 6 bases and J by 0 bases, 15 bases remained unmatched. Germline values: CDR1 LNHDA, CDR2 SQIVND (reference sequence). CDR3 length: 19 residues. CDR3: CASSHTLIDRGYSNQPQHF. The CDR3 nucleotides read TGTGCCAGTAGCCATACCCTAATCGACAGGGGGTATAGCAATCAGCCCCAGCATTTT.

The CDR3 spells CASTEDRGYGYTF. CDR3 in DNA: TGTGCCAGTACCGAGGACAGGGGCTATGGCTACACCTTC. V is TRBV19 and J is TRBJ1-2; TRBD1 aligns across 9 bases. Germline loops: CDR1 LNHDA, CDR2 SQIVND (reference sequence). The CDR3 is 13 residues long. Trimming took 7 bases from V and 4 from J; bases not matched to a gene: 4.

The V call is TRBV7-2, the J call TRBJ2-1, with 16 bases identical to TRBD2. Trimming at V came to 5 bases and at J to 15 bases, leaving 7 bases not matched to a gene. The CDR3 has 14 amino acids. Germline V gene sequence: CDR1 SGHTA, CDR2 FQGNSA. Here the CDR3 reads CASSVPGLAGGLFF. As DNA, the CDR3 is TGTGCCAGCAGCGTACCGGGACTAGCGGGAGGGCTGTTCTTC.

This sequence joins TRBV2 and TRBJ2-7; TRBD1 might be the D (6 bases). Trimming cost V 10 bases and J 5 bases, with 21 bases left between them. CDR3 length: 14 residues. The germline V gene has CDR1 SNHLY and CDR2 FYNNEI. This chain's CDR3 is CATILRDMSNEQYF. The CDR3 coding sequence is TGTGCCACAATCCTCCGGGACATGAGCAACGAGCAGTACTTC.

The V call is TRBV18, the J call TRBJ2-7; 9 nucleotides line up with TRBD1. The CDR3 is 14 residues long. V shed 3 bases and J 4 bases; nucleotides not matched to a gene: 4. The germline CDR1 and CDR2 sequences are KGHSH and LQKENI. The CDR3 loop is CASSPRDRVYEQYF. CDR3 DNA sequence: TGTGCCAGCTCACCCCGGGACAGGGTTTACGAGCAGTACTTC.

The J gene is TRBJ1-2, the V gene TRBV20-1; D may be TRBD1 (5 bases). The V and J ends lost 5 bases and 7 bases respectively, with 11 bases between them. The CDR3 is 11 amino acids. Germline V gene lookup returns CDR1 DFQATT and CDR2 SNEGSKA (reference sequence). CDR3 in amino acids: CSALRGPGYTF. The CDR3 DNA reads as TGCAGTGCTCTAAGGGGCCCTGGCTACACCTTC.

The chain is built from TRBV18 and TRBJ1-1, with D tentatively TRBD1 (6 bases). Germline assignment: CDR1 KGHSH and CDR2 LQKENI. V lost 2 bases and J 0 bases, leaving 10 bases between the germline ends. This CDR3 is 15 amino acids long. The CDR3: CASSPRQALNTEAFF. The CDR3 DNA sequence: TGTGCCAGCTCACCAAGACAGGCCCTGAACACTGAAGCTTTCTTT.

About this clone itself: A much larger clone differs from this one at a single base, so this may be a read error. The rearrangement joins TRBV3-1 (or the pseudogene TRBV3-2) to TRBJ1-1; 7 bases agree with TRBD1. Germline lookup yields CDR1 LGHDT and CDR2 YNNKEL (reference sequence). The CDR3 extends over 17 amino acids. The CDR3 DNA follows: TGTGCCAGCAGCCCGACTCCCCTAAGACAGGGAGGCACTGAAGTTTTCTTT. This gives the protein CASSPTPLRQGGTEVFF.

The J gene is TRBJ1-5, the V gene TRBV30; D might be TRBD1 (6 bases). CDR1 is GTSNPN and CDR2 is SVGIG in the germline V gene (reference sequence). The CDR3 totals 12 residues. V dropped 2 bases and J dropped 11 bases, with 13 bases sitting between them. CDR3 residues: CAWSFTGRAQHF. Written as DNA, the CDR3 is TGTGCCTGGAGTTTCACAGGGCGAGCCCAGCATTTT. Based on the CDR3 plus reference TRBV30 and TRBJ1-5, the full variable domain is SQTIHQWPATLVQPVGSPLSLECTVEGTSNPNLYWYRQAAGRGLQLLFYSVGIGQISSEVPQNLSASRPQDRQFILSSKKLLLSDSGFYLCAWSFTGRAQHFGDGTRLSIL.

The chain recombines TRBV9 with TRBJ2-5; maybe TRBD2 (5 bases). Trimming shortened V by 4 bases and J by 1 base, and 17 bases separated the two germline ends. The germline CDR1 and CDR2 sequences are SGDLS and YYNGEE. The CDR3 length is 16 residues. The DNA for the CDR3 is TGTGCCAGCAGCCCCGCTCTCGCGGGTGGCCAAGAGACCCAGTACTTC. It is translated as CASSPALAGGQETQYF.

The rearrangement joins TRBV7-8 to TRBJ1-1; a weak D match, TRBD1 (6 bases). The CDR3 is 15 amino acids. V was clipped by 5 bases and J by 2 bases, with 15 bases between them. From germline, CDR1 is SGHVS and CDR2 FQNEAQ. CDR3 protein: CASSAITGFNTEAFF. In nucleotides, the CDR3 is TGTGCCAGCAGCGCAATAACAGGGTTCAACACTGAAGCTTTCTTT. Full variable domain (remainder filled in from reference TRBV7-8 and TRBJ1-1): GAGVSQSPRYKVAKRGQDVALRCDPISGHVSLFWYQQALGQGPEFLTYFQNEAQLDKSGLPSDRFFAERPEGSVSTLKIQRTQQEDSAVYLCASSAITGFNTEAFFGQGTRLTVV.

The gene calls are TRBV19 and TRBJ2-3; maybe TRBD2 (5 bases). The germline V gene encodes CDR1 LNHDA and CDR2 SQIVND (reference sequence). The CDR3 runs 14 residues. V was trimmed by 3 bases and J by 2 bases, leaving 9 bases between them. DNA of the CDR3: TGTGCCAGTAGTATCGGGGTGTACACAGATACGCAGTATTTT. This sequence encodes CASSIGVYTDTQYF.

CDR3 sequence: CASSLTGQNTEAFF. In DNA form, the CDR3 reads TGTGCCAGCAGTTTGACGGGACAGAACACTGAAGCTTTCTTT. This chain links TRBV27 with TRBJ1-1, with a weak D call TRBD1 (6 bases). The V and J ends lost 3 bases and 1 base respectively, with 9 bases between them. Germline V CDR1 and CDR2: MNHEY, SMNVEV (reference sequence). CDR3 length: 14 amino acids.

This chain connects TRBV30 to TRBJ1-2, with TRBD1 matching 10 bases. Germline CDR1 and CDR2: GTSNPN and SVGIG (reference sequence). The CDR3 has 17 amino acids. V shed 1 base, J shed 4 bases, and the junction held 12 bases outside the gene matches. CDR3 DNA sequence: TGTGCCTGGAGTGGGGGACCTGACAGGGGGCGTAGCTATGGCTACACCTTC. This sequence encodes CAWSGGPDRGRSYGYTF.

Regarding this clone: The junction shows a germline mismatch at one end, possibly a read error. This sequence joins TRBV7-7 and TRBJ2-5; 9 bases align to TRBD1. The CDR3 has 13 residues. CDR1 and CDR2 from the germline V gene are SSHAT and FNYEAQ (reference sequence). The CDR3 DNA reads as TGTGCTAGCAGCCCCGGACAGGGGATGACCCAGTACTTC. Encoded protein: CASSPGQGMTQYF.

This clone showed up just a few times. The chain is built from TRBV5-1 and TRBJ1-1, with D possibly TRBD1 on 5 matching bases. Germline V gene sequence: CDR1 SGHRS, CDR2 YFSETQ. This CDR3 contains 13 residues. Trimming took 4 bases from V and 5 from J, leaving 12 bases between them. The CDR3 reads CASSLLGATEAFF. CDR3 sequence (DNA): TGCGCCAGCAGCCTCCTAGGGGCAACTGAAGCTTTCTTT.

The chain is built from TRBV6-6 and TRBJ1-5, with D possibly matching TRBD1 (5 bases). V lost 5 bases and J 8 bases, leaving 13 bases between the germline ends. The CDR3 extends over 13 amino acids. Germline V gives CDR1 MNHNY, CDR2 SVGAGI (reference sequence). DNA of the CDR3: TGTGCCAGCAGTGGGGCCCAGTGGGAGCCCCAGCATTTT. This sequence encodes CASSGAQWEPQHF.

V gene TRBV2 combines with J gene TRBJ2-6, with no clear D. The ends were cut back, 3 bases at V and 0 bases at J, with 6 bases in the middle. The germline gives CDR1 SNHLY, CDR2 FYNNEI. The CDR3 has 15 amino acids. The CDR3 region has the DNA TGTGCCAGCAGTGACTGGGCCTCTGGGGCCAACGTCCTGACTTTC. Translating it yields CASSDWASGANVLTF.

This clone is a singleton in its sample. This sequence joins TRBV6-1 and TRBJ1-4, with 7 bases that match TRBD1. The germline CDR1 and CDR2 sequences are MNHNS and SASEGT. Trimming removed 3 bases from V and 0 bases from J; junction bases left unmatched: 7. The CDR3 is made up of 17 amino acids. This chain's CDR3 is CASSDSRDRATNEKLFF. CDR3 nucleotide sequence: TGTGCCAGCAGTGATAGCCGGGACAGAGCAACTAATGAAAAACTGTTTTTT.

The chain carries TRBV5-6 and TRBJ2-3; no firm D call. This CDR3 has 12 amino acids. V was trimmed by 2 bases and J by 6 bases, leaving 7 bases between them. The germline V gene has CDR1 SGHDT and CDR2 YYEEEE. The CDR3 spells CASSLIMDTQYF. The CDR3 DNA follows: TGTGCCAGCAGCTTAATCATGGATACGCAGTATTTT.

The rearrangement uses TRBV5-1 and TRBJ1-5, with no clear D. The CDR3 runs to 15 residues. Germline CDR1 reads SGHRS; CDR2 reads YFSETQ. The V end lost 2 bases, the J end lost 1 base, and 10 bases lay between the germline ends. This chain's CDR3 is CASSFEGRSNQPQHF. CDR3 nucleotides: TGCGCCAGCAGCTTTGAGGGTCGGAGCAATCAGCCCCAGCATTTT.

The CDR3: CASGQGVGGYTF. The CDR3 nucleotides read TGTGCCAGCGGGCAGGGGGTGGGTGGCTACACCTTC. This chain links TRBV27 with TRBJ1-2; 7 positions match TRBD1. CDR1 and CDR2 from the germline V gene are MNHEY and SMNVEV (reference sequence). The CDR3 totals 12 residues. V shed 8 bases, J shed 7 bases, and the junction held 7 bases outside the gene matches.

The chain joins TRBV7-9 to TRBJ2-1; maybe TRBD2 (5 bases). Trimming left V 6 bases short and J 6 bases short, with 15 bases between. Germline CDR1 reads SEHNR; CDR2 reads FQNEAQ (reference sequence). This CDR3 comprises 14 residues. CDR3 DNA sequence: TGTGCCAGCAGTTATATTGAGGGTATCAATGAGCAGTTCTTC. It is translated as CASSYIEGINEQFF.

This clone was observed a handful of times. The V call is TRBV4-1, the J call TRBJ2-7, with 11 bases that match TRBD2. The CDR3 extends over 15 amino acids. Germline V gene data show CDR1 as MGHRA and CDR2 as YSYEKL. The V segment lost 0 bases and the J segment 6 bases; nucleotides outside the gene matches: 4. The CDR3 here is CASSQDSGRVSEQYF. CDR3 coding DNA: TGCGCCAGCAGCCAAGATAGCGGGAGGGTCTCCGAGCAGTACTTC.

The V call is TRBV15, the J call TRBJ2-3, with TRBD2 as a possible D gene (5 bases). The length of the CDR3 is 15 residues. The V gene lost 0 bases and the J gene lost 1 base, with 8 bases spanning the gap. Germline V gives CDR1 LNHNV, CDR2 YYDKDF (reference sequence). The CDR3 DNA reads as TGTGCCACCAGCAGAGATCGTAGCGGCACAGATACGCAGTATTTT. Translated, it gives CATSRDRSGTDTQYF.

CDR3 sequence reads: CASSSRTGSNRPQHF. CDR3 nucleotides: TGTGCCAGTAGCTCTCGGACAGGGTCGAACAGGCCCCAGCATTTT. The genes are TRBV19 and TRBJ1-5; TRBD1 matches at 8 bases. The germline V gene encodes CDR1 LNHDA and CDR2 SQIVND (reference sequence). This CDR3 has 15 residues. V lost 6 bases to trimming and J lost 9 bases; unmatched junction nucleotides: 13.

The rearrangement links TRBV18 to TRBJ1-1; no reliable D call. Looked up from germline, CDR1 is KGHSH and CDR2 is LQKENI. There are 14 residues in the CDR3. V dropped 6 bases and J dropped 5 bases, with 16 bases sitting between them. The CDR3 reads CASSETVGGTEAFF. In nucleotides, the CDR3 is TGTGCCAGCTCCGAGACGGTGGGAGGGACTGAAGCTTTCTTT.

The chain recombines TRBV7-2 with TRBJ1-4; 7 nucleotides agree with TRBD1. This CDR3 has 15 residues. Germline-derived CDR1 and CDR2 are SGHTA and FQGNSA. The trim removed 5 bases at V and 8 bases at J, leaving 11 bases unmatched. The CDR3 reads CASSQPTGMGEKLFF. CDR3 nucleotides: TGTGCCAGCAGCCAGCCGACAGGGATGGGAGAAAAACTGTTTTTT.

The chain combines TRBV5-6 with TRBJ1-1, with D possibly being TRBD1 (5 bases). V was trimmed by 3 bases and J by 1 base, leaving 13 bases between them. The germline V gene encodes CDR1 SGHDT and CDR2 YYEEEE. The CDR3 runs 15 residues. The CDR3 DNA is TGTGCCAGCAGCTGGTCCTGGGGCCCGAACACTGAAGCTTTCTTT. It encodes CASSWSWGPNTEAFF.

The V gene is TRBV6-5, the J gene TRBJ1-2; a weak D match, TRBD1 (6 bases). V lost 6 bases and J lost 7, with 15 bases in between. The CDR3 contains 13 residues. Germline V gene data show CDR1 as MNHEY and CDR2 as SVGAGI. The chain's CDR3 is CASSRGTLSGYTF. In DNA form, the CDR3 reads TGTGCCAGCAGCAGAGGGACATTGAGTGGCTACACCTTC.